The 20 T cell receptor beta chains listed next were all sequenced from one sample in a study of T-cell reconstitution after alpha-beta-depleted transplantation in children. Unique molecular identifiers featured in how the TCRbeta library was prepared. TCRdb redid the calling of the PCR reads with MiXCR, one entry per CDR3 protein. The sample carries approximately 230,000 distinct CDR3 sequences, 25% recorded once. Specimen: PBMCs, collected before TCRalphabeta/CD19-depleted stem cell transplant. The receptors come from a girl aged 2-10 years with Fanconi anemia, due to receive a stem cell transplant.

This clonotype has ten or more counts. V and J are TRBV20-1 and TRBJ2-7; D may be TRBD1 (5 bases). V lost 1 base and J 2 bases, leaving 12 bases between the germline ends. CDR1 DFQATT and CDR2 SNEGSKA come from the germline V gene (reference sequence). This CDR3 contains 14 residues. For the CDR3, the DNA is TGCAGTGCTAGAGTCATAGGGGTCCCCTACGAGCAGTACTTC. Protein product: CSARVIGVPYEQYF.

This clonotype was found many times. This chain uses TRBV12-3 or TRBV12-4 with TRBJ2-1; D is ambiguous. The CDR3 covers 13 residues. V was clipped by 5 bases and J by 7 bases, with 12 bases between them. This CDR3 reads CASSPVVPNEQFF. The CDR3 DNA reads as TGTGCCAGCAGTCCCGTCGTTCCTAATGAGCAGTTCTTC.

This clonotype was observed at least ten times. This chain connects TRBV20-1 to TRBJ1-2; TRBD1 aligns across 8 bases. Germline lookup yields CDR1 DFQATT and CDR2 SNEGSKA (reference sequence). V lost 3 bases and J lost 4; bases outside the gene matches: 1. The CDR3 is 12 residues long. CDR3 protein: CSARDRVYGYTF. The DNA of the CDR3 is TGCAGTGCTAGGGACAGGGTCTATGGCTACACCTTC.

The chain couples TRBV29-1 to TRBJ2-7; D perhaps matches TRBD2 (7 bases). CDR3 size: 14 residues. V lost 7 bases and J 0 bases, leaving 16 bases between the germline ends. Germline-derived CDR1 and CDR2 are SQVTM and ANQGSEA. CDR3: CSAHKGGSSYEQYF. CDR3 DNA: TGCAGCGCACACAAGGGGGGGAGCTCCTACGAGCAGTACTTC.

This clonotype was found many times. This chain links TRBV20-1 with TRBJ2-3; D not resolved. Germline V CDR1 and CDR2: DFQATT, SNEGSKA (reference sequence). V gave up 0 bases and J gave up 3 bases, with 4 bases separating them. The CDR3 length is 12 residues. CDR3 nucleotide sequence: TGCAGTGCTAGAGATAGGACAGATACGCAGTATTTT. This encodes CSARDRTDTQYF.

V is TRBV7-2 and J is TRBJ2-7, with a weak D call TRBD1 (5 bases). Germline CDR1 and CDR2: SGHTA and FQGNSA. V was cut by 2 bases and J by 5 bases, with 10 bases left in between. The CDR3 spans 13 residues. The DNA for the CDR3 is TGTGCCAGCAGCTTATCATGGGGCGACGAGCAGTACTTC. Protein: CASSLSWGDEQYF.

The CDR3 DNA reads as TGCAGTGCTGACAGAGAACGGGGGACTGAAGCTTTCTTT. Translated, it gives CSADRERGTEAFF. This chain connects TRBV20-1 to TRBJ1-1; tentatively, D is TRBD1 (5 bases). With 5 bases removed from V and 5 bases from J, the gap between germline ends came to 15 bases. The CDR3 loop spans 13 amino acids. Germline loops: CDR1 DFQATT, CDR2 SNEGSKA (reference sequence).

At least ten counts were recorded for this clonotype. The rearrangement uses TRBV29-1 and TRBJ2-7; maybe TRBD1 (6 bases). This CDR3 comprises 13 residues. Trimming left V 1 base short and J 5 bases short, with 12 bases between. Germline loops: CDR1 SQVTM, CDR2 ANQGSEA. CDR3 region: CSVEGSGVHEQYF. CDR3 DNA sequence: TGCAGCGTTGAAGGCTCAGGGGTCCACGAGCAGTACTTC.

J is TRBJ2-7 and V is TRBV7-6; a weak D match, TRBD1 (6 bases). Germline CDR1 SGHVS, CDR2 FNYEAQ. V was clipped by 5 bases and J by 6 bases, with 17 bases between them. This CDR3 region has 14 residues. The CDR3 here is CASSPSGVPSEQYF. The CDR3 coding sequence is TGTGCCAGCAGCCCGTCAGGGGTCCCGAGCGAGCAGTACTTC.

This clonotype was counted many times. The genes are TRBV20-1 and TRBJ2-3; 11 bases are shared with TRBD2. Germline V lookup: CDR1 DFQATT, CDR2 SNEGSKA (reference sequence). Trimming at V came to 0 bases and at J to 14 bases, leaving 13 bases not matched to a gene. The CDR3 runs 15 residues. CDR3 protein: CSARDSPISGRAGYF. The CDR3 nucleotides are TGCAGTGCTAGAGATAGTCCCATTAGCGGGAGGGCCGGGTATTTT.

This clonotype has only a few counts. The chain combines TRBV20-1 with TRBJ2-1, with unresolved D. The CDR3 spans 13 residues. Between the trimmed V and J ends, which lost 6 bases and 5 bases, there was a span of 14 bases. Germline V gives CDR1 DFQATT, CDR2 SNEGSKA (reference sequence). CDR3 sequence reads: CSARKIVNNEQFF. The CDR3 bases are TGCAGTGCGAGAAAGATCGTCAACAATGAGCAGTTCTTC.

This clonotype was counted a few times. The CDR3 here is CASSFFTEETQYF. The CDR3 DNA reads TGTGCCAGCAGTTTTTTTACGGAAGAGACCCAGTACTTC. The chain carries TRBV28 and TRBJ2-5, with D unclear. V was shortened by 3 bases and J by 3 bases, with 8 bases between the two germline ends. The CDR3 length is 13 residues. The germline CDR1 and CDR2 sequences are MDHEN and SYDVKM.

This clonotype was seen many times. This rearrangement joins TRBV11-2 to TRBJ2-7; unclear D gene. V dropped 6 bases and J dropped 2 bases, with 14 bases sitting between them. Germline V gene sequence: CDR1 SGHAT, CDR2 FQNNGV. This CDR3 has 14 amino acids. The CDR3, as DNA: TGTGCCAGCAGTAGGGCGGCCGGTACCTACGAGCAGTACTTC. It encodes CASSRAAGTYEQYF.

In its sample, this clonotype was seen a few times. V is TRBV7-3 and J is TRBJ2-4, with D maybe TRBD1 (7 bases). The CDR3 runs to 15 residues. Deletions cut 5 bases from V and 6 bases from J, with 17 bases between. Germline CDR1 is SGHTA and CDR2 is FQGTGA. The CDR3 spells CASSPGGRPGNIQYF. DNA of the CDR3: TGTGCCAGCAGCCCAGGGGGGAGACCCGGAAACATTCAGTACTTC.

This clonotype turned up a few times. The gene calls are TRBV4-2 and TRBJ2-3; 13 bases agree with TRBD2. Germline CDR1 and CDR2: LGHNA and YNFKEQ. After removal of 0 bases from V and 0 bases from J, the junction contained 6 bases not matched to a gene. The CDR3 sequence is 19 residues long. CDR3 loop: CASSQDKLAGGQSTDTQYF. The DNA for the CDR3 is TGTGCCAGCAGCCAAGATAAACTAGCGGGGGGGCAAAGCACAGATACGCAGTATTTT.

This clonotype was observed a handful of times. The V call is TRBV2, the J call TRBJ2-3; no clear D gene. The CDR3 loop spans 13 amino acids. The germline V gene encodes CDR1 SNHLY and CDR2 FYNNEI. V lost 4 bases and J lost 1, with 6 bases in between. The DNA for the CDR3 is TGTGCCAGCAGTGGAGATCGCACAGATACGCAGTATTTT. It is translated as CASSGDRTDTQYF. Variable domain in full (rest from reference TRBV2 and TRBJ2-3): EPEVTQTPSHQVTQMGQEVILRCVPISNHLYFYWYRQILGQKVEFLVSFYNNEISEKSEIFDDQFSVERPDGSNFTLKIRSTKLEDSAMYFCASSGDRTDTQYFGPGTRLTVL.

J is TRBJ2-5 and V is TRBV12-3 or TRBV12-4, with 7 positions matching TRBD1. The V segment lost 0 bases and the J segment 5 bases; nucleotides outside the gene matches: 6. The CDR3 is 15 residues long. The CDR3 loop reads CASSLARGGAETQYF. The CDR3, as DNA: TGTGCCAGCAGTTTAGCGCGAGGGGGCGCGGAGACCCAGTACTTC.

This clonotype occurred many times. The chain links TRBV20-1 to TRBJ2-7; D might be TRBD2 (6 bases). This CDR3 contains 12 residues. Trimming pared 4 bases from V and 2 bases from J, leaving 9 bases between. In germline, CDR1 is DFQATT, CDR2 SNEGSKA (reference sequence). The CDR3 loop is CSATSDAYEQYF. In DNA, the CDR3 is TGCAGTGCTACTAGCGACGCCTACGAGCAGTACTTC.

This clonotype was detected only a few times. V gene TRBV5-1 combines with J gene TRBJ2-7; weak D call: TRBD1 (5 bases). The CDR3 runs 12 residues. Trimming shortened V by 0 bases and J by 8 bases, and 9 bases separated the two germline ends. Looked up from germline, CDR1 is SGHRS and CDR2 is YFSETQ. CDR3 coding DNA: TGCGCCAGCAGCTTGGCAGGGATTAAGCAGTACTTC. Its protein product is CASSLAGIKQYF.

V and J are TRBV2 and TRBJ2-7; 8 nucleotides line up with TRBD1. Germline-derived CDR1 and CDR2 are SNHLY and FYNNEI. The CDR3 loop spans 15 amino acids. Trimming cost V 7 bases and J 5 bases; bases outside gene matches: 13. The CDR3 DNA follows: TGTGCCAGCACCCTTTCCGGGACAGGAGGGGACGAGCAGTACTTC. Protein product: CASTLSGTGGDEQYF.